These 8 T cell receptor beta chains originate from one sample sequenced in a study of identical twins. TCRdb fed the 5' RACE reads into MiXCR, producing one record per CDR3 protein. The sample carries 650,000 to 750,000 distinct CDR3 sequences, roughly 20% recorded once. The same sample was also studied in work on T cells expressing NK-cell markers.

Specimen: PBMCs. The origin of the receptors is a woman in her late teens or twenties in good health.

CDR3 nucleotide sequence: TGCGCCAGCAGCTTTGACGTAACGGGGAACGAGCAGTACTTC. Its protein product is CASSFDVTGNEQYF. V usage is TRBV5-1 and J usage is TRBJ2-7; a weak D match, TRBD2 (5 bases). Germline CDR1 is SGHRS and CDR2 is YFSETQ. The CDR3 runs 14 residues. V lost 2 bases to trimming and J lost 5 bases, with 14 bases between them.

For this clonotype: A much larger clone is a single base away; this may be a read error. This chain uses TRBV29-1 with TRBJ2-3, with D unresolved. Germline V gene lookup returns CDR1 SQVTM and CDR2 ANQGSEA. V gave up 4 bases and J gave up 1 base, with 15 bases separating them. The CDR3 covers 15 residues. The CDR3 sequence is CSVVGRLDGTDTQYF. The CDR3 DNA reads as TGCAGCGTTGTTGGCCGTTTGGACGGCACAGATACGCAGTATTTT.

The V call is TRBV20-1, the J call TRBJ2-7; 12 nucleotides align to TRBD2. The CDR3 is made up of 15 amino acids. CDR1 and CDR2 (germline): DFQATT, SNEGSKA (reference sequence). With 6 bases clipped from V and 5 bases from J, the junction kept 11 bases outside the gene matches. Here the CDR3 reads CSARSSTSGRHEQYF. In nucleotides, the CDR3 is TGCAGTGCACGAAGTTCGACTAGCGGGAGACACGAGCAGTACTTC.

The chain is built from TRBV20-1 and TRBJ2-5; 8 bases agree with TRBD2. Germline lookup yields CDR1 DFQATT and CDR2 SNEGSKA (reference sequence). J was trimmed by 2 bases and V by 6 bases; bases with no gene match: 11. The CDR3 has 15 amino acids. DNA for the CDR3: TGCAGTGCCGCCCGAGCGGGAGAACCTCAAGAGACCCAGTACTTC. This encodes CSAARAGEPQETQYF.

This clonotype was counted a single time. The chain has TRBV4-3 and TRBJ2-1, with 11 positions matching TRBD2. This CDR3 is built from 18 residues. J gave up 3 bases and V 1 base, and 8 bases lay outside the gene matches. Germline V gene sequence: CDR1 LGHNA, CDR2 YSLEER. The CDR3 loop is CASSQAVPGTSGYNEQFF. CDR3 DNA sequence: TGCGCCAGCAGCCAAGCCGTACCTGGGACTAGCGGCTACAATGAGCAGTTCTTC.

This clonotype was seen repeatedly, ten times or more. The rearrangement uses TRBV20-1 and TRBJ1-1, with 8 bases fitting TRBD1. This CDR3 contains 13 residues. Per germline, CDR1 DFQATT and CDR2 SNEGSKA (reference sequence). Trimming at V came to 5 bases and at J to 11 bases, leaving 13 bases not matched to a gene. CDR3 sequence (DNA): TGCAGTGCTCCCCCTCACAGGGGGAAGGGGGCTTTCTTT. Encoded protein: CSAPPHRGKGAFF.

This clonotype was counted a single time. The gene calls are TRBV29-1 and TRBJ2-5; possible D gene TRBD2, 6 bases. Trimming took off 8 bases at V and 4 bases at J, with 17 bases between the two ends. Germline V gene lookup returns CDR1 SQVTM and CDR2 ANQGSEA. This CDR3 is built from 13 residues. The CDR3 bases are TGCAGCAAAAAAGGAGGGGTGGGAGAGACCCAGTACTTC. As protein: CSKKGGVGETQYF.

This clonotype was picked up a small number of times. The chain is built from TRBV12-3 or TRBV12-4 and TRBJ2-7; D gene unclear. V lost 2 bases to trimming and J lost 3 bases, with 8 bases between them. This CDR3 region has 13 residues. This chain's CDR3 is CASSLNSFYEQYF. The CDR3 DNA follows: TGTGCCAGCAGTTTAAACTCGTTCTACGAGCAGTACTTC.